These 24 T cell receptor beta chains came from one sample sequenced in a study of T-cell reconstitution after alpha-beta-depleted transplantation in children. A TCRbeta library incorporating unique molecular identifiers was prepared. TCRdb re-called the PCR reads through MiXCR, storing one row per CDR3 protein. This sample has approximately 650,000 distinct CDR3 sequences, with about an eighth found just once. The sample was PBMCs, taken before TCRalphabeta/CD19-depleted stem cell transplant. The receptors derive from a girl aged 2 to 9 with congenital amegakaryocytic thrombocytopenia, due to receive a stem cell transplant.

This clonotype was found many times. The chain links TRBV4-1 to TRBJ2-3, with a tentative D call TRBD2 (5 bases). CDR3 length: 17 residues. Germline CDR1 MGHRA, CDR2 YSYEKL. The germline V and J ends were trimmed by 4 bases and 2 bases, with 19 bases remaining between them. The CDR3 spells CASSPRLTRKLTDTQYF. CDR3 sequence (DNA): TGCGCCAGCAGCCCACGGCTTACTAGAAAACTCACAGATACGCAGTATTTT.

Turning to this clonotype: One junction end disagrees with the germline gene, perhaps due to a read error. The chain uses TRBV7-2 and TRBJ2-2, with TRBD2 as a possible D gene (5 bases). The CDR3 loop spans 16 amino acids. The germline V gene encodes CDR1 SGHTA and CDR2 FQGNSA. CDR3 coding DNA: TGTGCCAGCAGCTTAAGTTCAGACTGGATGACCGGGGAGCCGTTTTTT. Residues: CASSLSSDWMTGEPFF.

Many counts were recorded for this clonotype. The chain carries TRBV20-1 and TRBJ2-1; D not resolved. CDR1 is DFQATT, CDR2 SNEGSKA, per germline (reference sequence). This CDR3 is 9 amino acids long. Trimming took off 6 bases at V and 15 bases at J, with 12 bases between the two ends. The CDR3 DNA reads TGCAGTGCGAGCCCCTCCAGGTTCTTC. It encodes CSASPSRFF.

This clonotype appeared a few times. V and J are TRBV5-1 and TRBJ2-5, with D tentatively TRBD2 (6 bases). Per the germline V gene, CDR1 is SGHRS and CDR2 is YFSETQ. V lost 0 bases, J lost 1 base, and 10 bases lay in between. This CDR3 spans 15 amino acids. The CDR3 DNA reads TGCGCCAGCAGCTTGGGCCCCGGGAGCCAAGAGACCCAGTACTTC. Residues: CASSLGPGSQETQYF.

This clonotype was seen repeatedly, ten times or more. This chain connects TRBV7-2 to TRBJ2-3; TRBD2 matches at 11 bases. The CDR3 is 17 amino acids. The ends lost 5 bases at V and 3 bases at J; junction bases unmatched: 10. The germline V gene has CDR1 SGHTA and CDR2 FQGNSA. The CDR3 bases are TGTGCCAGCAGCCTGGGACTAGCGGTAGGAATAACAGATACGCAGTATTTT. Translated, it gives CASSLGLAVGITDTQYF.

This clonotype appeared many times. The rearrangement joins TRBV24-1 to TRBJ2-2, with a tentative D call TRBD1 (5 bases). The CDR3 totals 13 residues. Trimming stripped 6 bases from V and 3 bases from J, with 7 bases between. Germline assignment: CDR1 KGHDR and CDR2 SFDVKD. The CDR3 loop reads CATSRTYTGELFF. CDR3 DNA: TGTGCCACCAGTCGGACATACACCGGGGAGCTGTTTTTT.

The genes are TRBV24-1 and TRBJ1-1; tentatively, D is TRBD1 (5 bases). V was trimmed by 9 bases and J by 0 bases, leaving 13 bases between them. From germline, CDR1 is KGHDR and CDR2 SFDVKD. The CDR3 sequence is 14 residues long. CDR3 residues: CATSDSRMNTEAFF. In nucleotides, the CDR3 is TGTGCCACCTCCGACAGCCGAATGAACACTGAAGCTTTCTTT.

The table lists this clonotype with a count of one. The chain links TRBV12-3 or TRBV12-4 to TRBJ2-7; D gene uncertain. V lost 4 bases, J lost 2 bases, and 21 bases lay in between. This CDR3 has 17 residues. CDR3 region: CASSSRPPVGEPYEQYF. The CDR3, as DNA: TGTGCCAGCAGTTCCAGGCCCCCCGTGGGTGAACCCTACGAGCAGTACTTC.

This clonotype was seen many times. The chain uses TRBV20-1 and TRBJ1-2; D possibly corresponds to TRBD1 (6 bases). CDR1 is DFQATT and CDR2 is SNEGSKA in the germline V gene (reference sequence). Trimming removed 0 bases from V and 6 bases from J, with 17 bases in between. CDR3 length: 15 amino acids. CDR3 in amino acids: CSAREEGGQINGYTF. The CDR3 bases are TGCAGTGCTAGAGAAGAGGGCGGACAGATAAATGGCTACACCTTC.

This clonotype was seen many times. The V gene is TRBV7-6, the J gene TRBJ2-3; D unresolved. Per germline, CDR1 SGHVS and CDR2 FNYEAQ. Trimming left V 1 base short and J 2 bases short, with 7 bases between. CDR3 length equals 14 residues. The chain's CDR3 is CASSLGEPTDTQYF. The CDR3, as DNA: TGTGCCAGCAGCTTAGGGGAACCCACAGATACGCAGTATTTT.

This clonotype has a handful of counts. In DNA, the CDR3 is TGTGCCAGCACCCCAGGGGGCCCCTCAATCTGGGAGCAGTACTTC. Protein sequence: CASTPGGPSIWEQYF. The gene calls are TRBV6-1 and TRBJ2-7; TRBD1 matches 8 bases. The germline V gene encodes CDR1 MNHNS and CDR2 SASEGT. The CDR3 runs to 15 residues. J was trimmed by 7 bases and V by 7 bases; bases with no gene match: 15.

Points on this clonotype: A clone one base away is much larger, so this may be a read error. The chain couples TRBV20-1 to TRBJ1-5; TRBD1 might be the D (5 bases). CDR1 is DFQATT, CDR2 SNEGSKA, per germline (reference sequence). The CDR3 sequence is 13 residues long. The CDR3: CSARDYSNQPQHF. The CDR3 coding sequence is TGCAGCGCCAGGGATTATAGCAATCAGCCCCAGCATTTT.

The chain couples TRBV11-1 to TRBJ2-2; D is ambiguous. Per the germline V gene, CDR1 is SGHAT and CDR2 is FQDESV (reference sequence). V was clipped by 3 bases and J by 6 bases, with 5 bases between them. This CDR3 contains 12 residues. The CDR3 coding sequence is TGTGCCAGCAGCTTTATGGCCGGGGAGCTGTTTTTT. Translated: CASSFMAGELFF.

V and J are TRBV11-2 and TRBJ2-3; D remains ambiguous. Trimming took off 5 bases at V and 2 bases at J, with 14 bases between the two ends. CDR3 length: 15 residues. Per the germline V gene, CDR1 is SGHAT and CDR2 is FQNNGV. CDR3 nucleotides: TGTGCCAGCAGCCCCCGGATAATGTACACAGATACGCAGTATTTT. Translation gives CASSPRIMYTDTQYF.

This clonotype was detected only a few times. The V call is TRBV5-1, the J call TRBJ2-1; 13 bases line up with TRBD2. CDR3 length: 16 residues. Germline V gives CDR1 SGHRS, CDR2 YFSETQ. The V gene end was trimmed by 2 bases and the J gene end by 4 bases; junction bases not matched to a gene: 3. CDR3 DNA sequence: TGCGCCAGCAGCTTCACTAGCGGGAGGGAATACAATGAGCAGTTCTTC. Protein sequence: CASSFTSGREYNEQFF.

This clonotype was observed many times. The V gene is TRBV20-1, the J gene TRBJ2-7, with D unclear. CDR3 length: 13 residues. Germline lookup yields CDR1 DFQATT and CDR2 SNEGSKA (reference sequence). The V gene lost 4 bases and the J gene lost 5 bases, with 15 bases spanning the gap. For the CDR3, the DNA is TGCAGTGCTAAGGCGCTGTTGGAACACGAGCAGTACTTC. It translates to CSAKALLEHEQYF.

Note on this clonotype: It may be a read error: a sequence one base away is much more abundant. The chain joins TRBV5-1 to TRBJ2-7, with D perhaps TRBD2 (5 bases). This CDR3 is 14 amino acids long. CDR1 SGHRS and CDR2 YFSETQ come from the germline V gene. In DNA, the CDR3 is TGCGCCGGCAGCTTGGACGGGATCTCCTACGAGCAGTACTTC. It translates to CAGSLDGISYEQYF.

This chain joins TRBV5-1 and TRBJ2-7; the D gene is possibly TRBD1 (5 bases). The V gene lost 1 base and the J gene lost 3 bases, with 11 bases spanning the gap. The CDR3 covers 14 residues. Germline lookup yields CDR1 SGHRS and CDR2 YFSETQ. CDR3 in DNA: TGCGCCAGCAGCTTGAGGACACCGGACTACGAGCAGTACTTC. Its translation is CASSLRTPDYEQYF.

This clonotype came up a few times. This sequence joins TRBV6-5 and TRBJ2-5; D is unclear. CDR1 is MNHEY, CDR2 SVGAGI, per germline. Trimming left V 2 bases short and J 1 base short, with 8 bases between. The length of the CDR3 is 14 residues. The CDR3 DNA is TGTGCCAGCAGTTACCCCGACACCCAAGAGACCCAGTACTTC. This gives the protein CASSYPDTQETQYF.

This clonotype has ten or more counts. The chain carries TRBV29-1 and TRBJ2-2; 7 positions match TRBD2. CDR1 and CDR2 from the germline V gene are SQVTM and ANQGSEA. The CDR3 has 11 residues. The CDR3 sequence is CSVGRAGELFF. In DNA, the CDR3 is TGCAGTGTGGGGAGGGCCGGGGAGCTGTTTTTT.

The chain has TRBV4-1 and TRBJ2-6; D call uncertain. CDR3 length equals 17 residues. V was cut by 0 bases and J by 0 bases, with 9 bases left in between. Germline assignment: CDR1 MGHRA and CDR2 YSYEKL. As DNA, the CDR3 is TGCGCCAGCAGCCAAGAGCGACGGATCTCTGGGGCCAACGTCCTGACTTTC. Translation: CASSQERRISGANVLTF.

In this sample, this clonotype turned up many times. V gene TRBV20-1 combines with J gene TRBJ1-5, with 8 bases that match TRBD1. Germline-derived CDR1 and CDR2 are DFQATT and SNEGSKA (reference sequence). The CDR3 contains 15 residues. The J segment lost 4 bases and the V segment lost 0 bases, leaving 5 bases of the junction unmatched. The CDR3 protein is CSAREPNRGNQPQHF. CDR3 DNA sequence: TGCAGTGCTAGAGAGCCGAACAGGGGGAATCAGCCCCAGCATTTT.

This clonotype occurred many times. CDR3 in amino acids: CASSLFLWGVTGLKQGTSTDTQYF. CDR3 bases: TGTGCCAGCAGTTTATTCCTGTGGGGGGTGACTGGATTAAAACAGGGAACTAGCACAGATACGCAGTATTTT. This chain uses TRBV6-9 with TRBJ2-3, with D tentatively TRBD1 or TRBD2 (6 bases each). With 4 bases removed from V and 0 bases from J, the gap between germline ends came to 38 bases. The CDR3 spans 24 residues. CDR1 is MNHGY, CDR2 SVAAGI, per germline.

The chain is built from TRBV29-1 and TRBJ2-5, with a tentative D call TRBD1 (5 bases). The CDR3 extends over 13 amino acids. V was trimmed by 2 bases and J by 4 bases, leaving 11 bases between them. The germline V gene has CDR1 SQVTM and CDR2 ANQGSEA. CDR3 DNA sequence: TGCAGCGTTGAACAGGGTCTGGGAGAGACCCAGTACTTC. Amino acids: CSVEQGLGETQYF.